This T cell receptor (beta chain) was captured by sequencing in a study of cytomegalovirus exposure and HLA in healthy donors. Participants comprised healthy donors of bone marrow. A multiplex PCR was run with 60 Vbeta primers and 13 Jbeta primers. TCRdb keeps only in-frame clones here, not all; method: immunoSEQ multiplex PCR. The sample lists about 100,000 clones; roughly 76% were seen once. Germline CDR1 reads SGHRS; CDR2 reads YFSETQ. The V segment lost 0 bases and the J segment 4 bases; nucleotides outside the gene matches: 3. The CDR3 length is 15 residues. This sequence joins TRBV5-1 and TRBJ2-1, with 8 bases matching TRBD2. The sequence came from a man in his forties in good health and CMV-seronegative. The specimen was PBMCs. This CDR3 reads CASSLGGGGYNEQFF. The CDR3 region has the DNA TGCGCCAGCAGCTTGGGAGGCGGGGGGTACAATGAGCAGTTCTTC.